The present TCR beta chain was sequenced within a study of T-cell reconstitution after alpha-beta-depleted transplantation in children. A TCRbeta library incorporating unique molecular identifiers was prepared. TCRdb called the PCR reads again in MiXCR, with one record for every CDR3 protein. Here the sample spans about 540,000 distinct CDR3 sequences, around 19% being singletons. The CDR3 is made up of 17 amino acids. With 3 bases removed from V and 8 bases from J, the gap between germline ends came to 25 bases. The V gene's germline CDR1 is SGHAT and CDR2 FQNNGV. This clonotype has just a few counts.

The sequences come from PBMCs from the stem cell graft donor, collected from the stem cell graft. This sequence was found in a human donor who donated a stem cell graft to a child with acute lymphoblastic leukemia. The rearrangement links TRBV11-2 to TRBJ2-5, with D perhaps given as TRBD1 or TRBD2 (5 bases each). The CDR3 coding sequence is TGTGCCAGCAGCTTTGGGCCAATCGGGGCAGGCCGGGGCACCCAGTACTTC. It is translated as CASSFGPIGAGRGTQYF.